This TCR beta chain emerged from a study of T cells in Graves' hyperthyroidism and ophthalmopathy. Study-wide results and caveats: The model anticipated ophthalmopathy a median around six months pre-onset.

Amplified TCR beta CDR3 regions derived from RNA transcripts. The HTBI primer set was used in a first-round RT-PCR of the TCR CDR3. TCRdb re-called the multiplex PCR reads with MiXCR, one entry per CDR3 protein. The sample consists of 300,000 to 450,000 distinct CDR3 sequences, about 16% of them appearing once. The CDR3 extends over 12 amino acids. V was cut by 5 bases and J by 2 bases, with 7 bases left in between. CDR1 SEHNR and CDR2 FQNEAQ come from the germline V gene (reference sequence). Turning to this clonotype: Its target is not known.

Clinical symptoms, serum thyroxine and TRAb, thyroid ultrasound and orbital computed tomography were used for the diagnoses. Out of over 9 ml of fresh peripheral blood came the PBMCs. The rearrangement links TRBV7-9 to TRBJ2-7, with D unclear. This TCR was recovered from a woman aged 25 to 39 with Graves' hyperthyroidism. Material for sequencing was blood. CDR3 region: CASSQFAYEQYF. DNA for the CDR3: TGTGCCAGCAGCCAGTTCGCCTACGAGCAGTACTTC.